The present T cell receptor (beta chain) was sequenced within a study of cytomegalovirus exposure and HLA in healthy donors. V lost 2 bases, J lost 0 bases, and 7 bases stayed unmatched. The CDR3 runs to 17 residues. Germline CDR1 and CDR2: SGHRS and YFSETQ. This clone was counted between two and nine times. Its target is unknown. Study-wide points: A later analysis linked a missense DCLRE1C variant to TCR beta V- and J-gene trimming.

PCR used 60 Vbeta primers and 13 Jbeta primers. Data came from immunoSEQ multiplex PCR; TCRdb stores just in-frame clones and leaves some out. The sample shows about 210,000 clones, over 70% of them seen only once. V is TRBV5-1 and J is TRBJ2-1, with 8 bases identical to TRBD2. Sequencing was carried out using PBMCs. The sequence derives from a man between 35 and 55 years old in good health and CMV-seropositive. The CDR3, as DNA: TGCGCCAGCAGCTTAGGTACTAGCGGATTCTCCTACAATGAGCAGTTCTTC. It yields the protein CASSLGTSGFSYNEQFF.